This entry lists 17 T cell receptor beta chains sequenced from one sample in a study of T cells in Graves' hyperthyroidism and ophthalmopathy. The investigators amplified TCR beta CDR3 regions from RNA transcripts. When the TCR CDR3 underwent first-round RT-PCR, the HTBI primer set was used. Each CDR3 protein gets one entry after TCRdb re-called the multiplex PCR reads with MiXCR. Of about 660,000 distinct CDR3 sequences in the sample, 45% were seen once. Material: peripheral blood or thyroid tissue (not recorded which). The origin of the receptors is an adult man with Graves' disease, either hyperthyroidism or ophthalmopathy (not recorded which).

This clonotype was recorded at least ten times. V gene TRBV10-2 combines with J gene TRBJ1-5; D is unresolved. The germline gives CDR1 WSHSY, CDR2 SAAADI. Trimming pared 7 bases from V and 1 base from J, leaving 5 bases between. This CDR3 spans 12 amino acids. The CDR3 DNA is TGCGCCAGCAAGGAAAGCAATCAGCCCCAGCATTTT. Amino acid sequence: CASKESNQPQHF.

Many counts were recorded for this clonotype. The chain couples TRBV2 to TRBJ1-6; D possibly corresponds to TRBD1 (5 bases). Trimming took 1 base from V and 10 from J, leaving 11 bases between them. The CDR3 spans 14 residues. Germline lookup yields CDR1 SNHLY and CDR2 FYNNEI. The CDR3 nucleotides are TGTGCCAGCAGTGAAGGAGGGGCAGTATCACCCCTCCACTTT. Translated: CASSEGGAVSPLHF.

This clonotype occurred a few times. This chain uses TRBV9 with TRBJ1-2; weak D call: TRBD1 (5 bases). Germline loops: CDR1 SGDLS, CDR2 YYNGEE. The CDR3 spans 11 residues. DNA for the CDR3: TGTGCTAGCCCGGCAGGGTTTGGCTACACCTTC. Residues: CASPAGFGYTF.

The chain is built from TRBV29-1 and TRBJ2-5; TRBD2 agrees at 9 bases. The germline CDR1 and CDR2 sequences are SQVTM and ANQGSEA. Losses at the gene ends were 5 bases for V and 4 bases for J; bases not matched to a gene: 8. This CDR3 spans 14 amino acids. Here the CDR3 DNA reads TGCAGCGTTCCCAGCGGGGGGAGGCGAGAGACCCAGTACTTC. Its translation: CSVPSGGRRETQYF. Full variable domain (rest looked up from reference TRBV29-1 and TRBJ2-5): SAVISQKPSRDICQRGTSLTIQCQVDSQVTMMFWYRQQPGQSLTLIATANQGSEATYESGFVIDKFPISRPNLTFSTLTVSNMSPEDSSIYLCSVPSGGRRETQYFGPGTRLLVL.

The CDR3 DNA is TGTGCCAGCAGCTTCGGGACTAGCATGAACACTGAAGCTTTCTTT. Translating it yields CASSFGTSMNTEAFF. V gene TRBV7-9 combines with J gene TRBJ1-1; possibly TRBD1 for D (5 bases). Germline V CDR1 and CDR2: SEHNR, FQNEAQ (reference sequence). V lost 3 bases, J lost 0 bases, and 11 bases lay in between. CDR3 size: 15 residues.

Remarks on this clonotype: No conserved phenylalanine or tryptophan is present at the end of the CDR3, so a read error is the likely explanation. This chain uses TRBV6-1 with TRBJ2-5; 7 positions match TRBD1. This CDR3 comprises 14 residues. Germline lookup yields CDR1 MNHNS and CDR2 SASEGT. Losses at the gene ends were 5 bases for V and 1 base for J; bases not matched to a gene: 4. The CDR3 reads CASSTGQLQETQYY. The CDR3 DNA is TGTGCCAGCAGTACGGGACAGCTCCAAGAGACCCAGTACTAC.

The CDR3 nucleotides read TGTGCCAGCAGTCTCGGGACAGGGGACGATTCACCCCTCCACTTT. Protein sequence: CASSLGTGDDSPLHF. The chain recombines TRBV12-3 or TRBV12-4 with TRBJ1-6; 10 nucleotides match TRBD1. With V trimmed by 5 bases and J by 8 bases, 6 bases remained unmatched. The CDR3 extends over 15 amino acids.

This clonotype turned up a few times. The V gene is TRBV7-2, the J gene TRBJ2-7; weak D call: TRBD1 (5 bases). The CDR3 extends over 15 amino acids. Germline CDR1 is SGHTA and CDR2 is FQGNSA. V lost 2 bases and J lost 3, with 14 bases in between. The CDR3 region is CASSLYRGWDYEQYF. The DNA for the CDR3 is TGTGCCAGCAGCTTATATAGGGGTTGGGACTACGAGCAGTACTTC.

The count of this clonotype is one. The chain is built from TRBV15 and TRBJ1-4; no firm D call. Germline V gene lookup returns CDR1 LNHNV and CDR2 YYDKDF (reference sequence). The CDR3 runs to 16 residues. The germline V and J ends were trimmed by 0 bases and 5 bases, with 13 bases remaining between them. The CDR3 loop is CATSRERAYGNEKLFF. In nucleotides, the CDR3 is TGTGCCACCAGCAGAGAACGGGCCTATGGGAATGAAAAACTGTTTTTT. The variable domain in full, completed from reference TRBV15 and TRBJ1-4, reads DAMVIQNPRYQVTQFGKPVTLSCSQTLNHNVMYWYQQKSSQAPKLLFHYYDKDFNNEADTPDNFQSRRPNTSFCFLDIRSPGLGDTAMYLCATSRERAYGNEKLFFGSGTQLSVL.

Ten or more counts support this clonotype. V gene TRBV15 combines with J gene TRBJ1-1, with no clear D. CDR1 is LNHNV and CDR2 is YYDKDF in the germline V gene (reference sequence). Trimming shortened V by 0 bases and J by 3 bases, and 11 bases separated the two germline ends. The CDR3 is made up of 15 amino acids. The CDR3 reads CATSRDLRKDTEAFF. CDR3 DNA: TGTGCCACCAGCAGAGATCTGAGGAAGGACACTGAAGCTTTCTTT.

This clonotype has just a few counts. The chain carries TRBV20-1 and TRBJ1-5; D may be TRBD1 (6 bases). Germline V gives CDR1 DFQATT, CDR2 SNEGSKA (reference sequence). The length of the CDR3 is 15 residues. V lost 3 bases and J 6 bases, leaving 18 bases between the germline ends. The CDR3 loop reads CSASQAPQGGQPQHF. In nucleotides, the CDR3 is TGCAGTGCTAGTCAGGCCCCACAGGGCGGTCAGCCCCAGCATTTT.

This clonotype was seen repeatedly, ten times or more. The CDR3 DNA reads TGCGCCAGCAGCGCAAAACAGAACCAGGAAGCTTTCTTT. Its translation: CASSAKQNQEAFF. The J gene is TRBJ1-1, the V gene TRBV5-1; the D is unclear. Trimming cost V 4 bases and J 8 bases, with 15 bases left between them. This CDR3 is built from 13 residues. Germline CDR1 and CDR2: SGHRS and YFSETQ.

This clonotype was counted ten times or more. CDR3 loop: CASSQEGGHAYEQYF. In DNA, the CDR3 is TGTGCCAGCAGCCAAGAAGGCGGCCACGCCTACGAGCAGTACTTC. The rearrangement joins TRBV7-2 to TRBJ2-7; D is uncertain. The germline gives CDR1 SGHTA, CDR2 FQGNSA. V was shortened by 5 bases and J by 2 bases, with 16 bases between the two germline ends. The CDR3 sequence is 15 residues long.

The chain recombines TRBV20-1 with TRBJ1-2, with a tentative D call TRBD1 (6 bases). Germline CDR1 and CDR2: DFQATT and SNEGSKA (reference sequence). With 4 bases removed from V and 2 bases from J, the gap between germline ends came to 11 bases. The CDR3 contains 13 residues. This chain's CDR3 is CSATTGLNYGYTF. The CDR3 DNA reads as TGCAGTGCTACAACAGGGCTGAACTATGGCTACACCTTC.

The chain employs TRBV10-1 and TRBJ1-3; TRBD1 agrees at 8 bases. This CDR3 region has 15 residues. Germline V CDR1 and CDR2: WNHNN, SYGVQD (reference sequence). J was trimmed by 2 bases and V by 4 bases; bases with no gene match: 4. In DNA, the CDR3 is TGCGCCAGCAGTGGGCAGGGGGCGCCTGGAAACACCATATATTTT. Encoded protein: CASSGQGAPGNTIYF.

In the case of this clonotype: This sequence may be a read error, since a much larger clone differs from it by one base. V is TRBV7-9 and J is TRBJ1-1, with D maybe TRBD1 (5 bases). This CDR3 is 14 amino acids long. The V gene lost 1 base and the J gene lost 4 bases, with 10 bases spanning the gap. From germline, CDR1 is SEHNR and CDR2 FQNEAQ (reference sequence). CDR3 in amino acids: CASSLGGSRTEAFF. CDR3 DNA: TGTGCCAGCAGCTTAGGGGGGTCCCGCACTGAAGCTTTCTTT.

The chain joins TRBV5-1 to TRBJ1-4; no reliable D call. Germline V gene sequence: CDR1 SGHRS, CDR2 YFSETQ. The length of the CDR3 is 15 residues. V was shortened by 2 bases and J by 3 bases, with 11 bases between the two germline ends. In DNA form, the CDR3 reads TGCGCCAGCAGCTTACAGAGACTGGCTAATGAAAAACTGTTTTTT. As protein: CASSLQRLANEKLFF.